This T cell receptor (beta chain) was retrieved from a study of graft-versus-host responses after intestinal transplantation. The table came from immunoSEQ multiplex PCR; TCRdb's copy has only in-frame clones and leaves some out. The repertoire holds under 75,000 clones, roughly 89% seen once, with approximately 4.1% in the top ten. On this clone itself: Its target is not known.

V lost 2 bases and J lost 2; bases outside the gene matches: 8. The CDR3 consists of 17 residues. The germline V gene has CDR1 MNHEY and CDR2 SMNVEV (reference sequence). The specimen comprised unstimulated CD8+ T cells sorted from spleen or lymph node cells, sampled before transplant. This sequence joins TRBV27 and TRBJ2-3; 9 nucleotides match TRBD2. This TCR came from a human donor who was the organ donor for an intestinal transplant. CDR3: CASSLTPSSGDTDTQYF. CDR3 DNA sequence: TGTGCCAGCAGTTTAACCCCGTCTAGCGGGGACACAGATACGCAGTATTTT.